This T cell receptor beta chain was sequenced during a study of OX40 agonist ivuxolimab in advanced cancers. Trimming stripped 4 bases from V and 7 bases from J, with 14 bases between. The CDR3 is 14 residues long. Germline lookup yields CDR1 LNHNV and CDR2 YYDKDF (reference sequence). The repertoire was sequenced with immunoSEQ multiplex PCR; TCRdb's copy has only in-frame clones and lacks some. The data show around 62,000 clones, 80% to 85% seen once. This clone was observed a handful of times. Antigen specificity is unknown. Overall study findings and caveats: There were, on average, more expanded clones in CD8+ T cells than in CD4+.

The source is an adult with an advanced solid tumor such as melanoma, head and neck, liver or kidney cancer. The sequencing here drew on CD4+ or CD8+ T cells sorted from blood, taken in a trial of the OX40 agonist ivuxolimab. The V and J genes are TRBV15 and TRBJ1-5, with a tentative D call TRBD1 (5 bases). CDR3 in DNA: TGTGCCACCAGCAACCCAGGGACTGGCCAGCCCCAGCATTTT. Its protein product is CATSNPGTGQPQHF.